The sequence of this T cell receptor (beta chain) was determined in a study of cytotoxic CD8 clonotypes in ibrutinib-treated CLL. V shed 4 bases, J shed 4 bases, and the junction held 5 bases outside the gene matches. This CDR3 spans 15 amino acids. The germline CDR1 and CDR2 sequences are SGHTA and FQGNSA. This clone was seen a few times. Its specificity is unknown. TCRdb's copy holds only in-frame clones and misses some; the assay was immunoSEQ multiplex PCR. The top ten clones hold roughly 13% of a sample with approximately 200,000 clones, about two thirds of them seen once. Study outcomes and limitations: At baseline, clonality was higher than in age-matched healthy donors and correlated with CD8+ counts.

The chain has TRBV7-2 and TRBJ2-1; TRBD2 agrees at 9 bases. The material was PBMCs, obtained after 24 months of ibrutinib treatment. The clonotype originates from a human donor with chronic lymphocytic leukemia. The CDR3 loop reads CASSSGTSSYNEQFF. CDR3 DNA: TGTGCCAGCAGCTCCGGGACTAGCAGTTACAATGAGCAGTTCTTC. Using reference TRBV7-2 and TRBJ2-1 for the parts outside the CDR3, the full variable domain is GAGVSQSPSNKVTEKGKDVELRCDPISGHTALYWYRQSLGQGLEFLIYFQGNSAPDKSGLPSDRFSAERTGGSVSTLTIQRTQQEDSAVYLCASSSGTSSYNEQFFGPGTRLTVL.